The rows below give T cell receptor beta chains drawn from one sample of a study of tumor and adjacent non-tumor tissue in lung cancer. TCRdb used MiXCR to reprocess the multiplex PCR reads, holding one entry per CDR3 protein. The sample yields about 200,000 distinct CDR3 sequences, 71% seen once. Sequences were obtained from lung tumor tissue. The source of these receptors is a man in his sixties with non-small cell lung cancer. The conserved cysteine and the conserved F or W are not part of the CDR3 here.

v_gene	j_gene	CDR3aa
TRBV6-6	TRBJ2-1	ASTWTSGSNEQF
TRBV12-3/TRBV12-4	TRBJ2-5	ASSLRRRQETQY
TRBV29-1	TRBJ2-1	SVWGGRFNEQF
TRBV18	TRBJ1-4	ANSPGQEKLF
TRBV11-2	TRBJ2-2	ASSLVTGGAGELS
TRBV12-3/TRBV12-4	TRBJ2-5	ASTLGSPAGTQY
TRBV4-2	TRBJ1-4	ASGTEVVNEKLF
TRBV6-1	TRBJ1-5	AISLRDRHNQPQH
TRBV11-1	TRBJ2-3	ISSLAFTGNRPQY
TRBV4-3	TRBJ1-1	ACSQSPVAEAF
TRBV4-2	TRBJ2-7	ASSQDRGFPPHEQY
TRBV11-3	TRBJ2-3	TSSPRESPYTQY
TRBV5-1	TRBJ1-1	ASSLPGTGMTEAF
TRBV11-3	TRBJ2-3	ASSFESPNTDRQY
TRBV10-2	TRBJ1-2	ASNESLSGIYGYT
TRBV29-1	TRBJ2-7	IARDDEQY
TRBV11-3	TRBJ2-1	ASSLEGLAGHSYNEQF
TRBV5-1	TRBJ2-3	ASSRDSDTDTQY
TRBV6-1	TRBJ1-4	VSSSDRGDTSNEKLF
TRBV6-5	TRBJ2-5	ASSFSIQGESETQY
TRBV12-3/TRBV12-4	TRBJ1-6	ASRYQGGDSPHH
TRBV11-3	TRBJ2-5	ANSLDSSREETQY
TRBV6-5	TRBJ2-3	ARSRGLSTDTQY